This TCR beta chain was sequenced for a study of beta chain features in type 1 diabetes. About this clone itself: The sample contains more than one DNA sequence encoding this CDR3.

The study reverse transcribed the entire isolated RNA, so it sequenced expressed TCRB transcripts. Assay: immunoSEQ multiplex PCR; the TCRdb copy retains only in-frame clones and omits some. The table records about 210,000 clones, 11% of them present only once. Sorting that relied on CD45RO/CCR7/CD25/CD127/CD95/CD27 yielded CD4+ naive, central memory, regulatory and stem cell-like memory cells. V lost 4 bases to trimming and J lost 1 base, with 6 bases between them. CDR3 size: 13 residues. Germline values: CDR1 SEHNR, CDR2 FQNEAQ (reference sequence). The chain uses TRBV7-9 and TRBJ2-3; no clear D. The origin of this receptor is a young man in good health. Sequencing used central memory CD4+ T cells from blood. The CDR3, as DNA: TGTGCCAGCAGCTCTTCGGGCACAGATACGCAGTATTTT. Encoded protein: CASSSSGTDTQYF. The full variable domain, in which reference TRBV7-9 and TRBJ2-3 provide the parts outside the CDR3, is DTGVSQNPRHKITKRGQNVTFRCDPISEHNRLYWYRQTLGQGPEFLTYFQNEAQLEKSRLLSDRFSAERPKGSFSTLEIQRTEQGDSAMYLCASSSSGTDTQYFGPGTRLTVL.